Listed here are 17 T cell receptor beta chains from one sample, sequenced in a study of molecular identifiers for immune sequencing clone quantification. TCRdb re-analysed the PCR reads in MiXCR, keeping a single row per CDR3 protein. The top ten clones hold roughly 0.81% of a sample with about half a million distinct CDR3 sequences, 20% to 25% of them seen once. The sequencing sample was made of naive CD8+ T cells from blood, with Jurkat cell RNA spiked in. Subset indicated: FACS-sorted CD8+CD4-CCR7+CD45RA+ naive T cells. The receptors derive from a human donor in good health. Some libraries in this study had Jurkat cell RNA spiked in.

This clonotype showed up many times. The chain uses TRBV7-6 and TRBJ1-1, with 7 bases matching TRBD1. With 4 bases clipped from V and 3 bases from J, the junction kept 5 bases outside the gene matches. This CDR3 region has 14 residues. From germline, CDR1 is SGHVS and CDR2 FNYEAQ. CDR3: CASSSRTGDTEAFF. The CDR3 DNA follows: TGTGCCAGCAGCTCGAGGACAGGAGACACTGAAGCTTTCTTT. The complete variable domain, with remaining parts taken from reference TRBV7-6 and TRBJ1-1, reads GAGVSQSPRYKVTKRGQDVALRCDPISGHVSLYWYRQALGQGPEFLTYFNYEAQQDKSGLPNDRFSAERPEGSISTLTIQRTEQRDSAMYRCASSSRTGDTEAFFGQGTRLTVV.

Concerning this clonotype itself: One base away lies a much larger clone, so this may be a sequencing read error. CDR3 nucleotides: TGTGCCAGCAGCTTGGATGATTCAGCTGGAGACACCATATATTTT. Translated, it gives CASSLDDSAGDTIYF. V is TRBV5-3 and J is TRBJ1-3, with D unresolved. TRBV5-3 is an ORF; its function is uncertain. The CDR3 extends over 15 amino acids.

This clonotype was observed many times. This sequence joins TRBV19 and TRBJ2-4, with a weak D call TRBD2 (5 bases). This CDR3 contains 11 residues. The ends were cut back, 7 bases at V and 8 bases at J, with 9 bases in the middle. Looked up from germline, CDR1 is LNHDA and CDR2 is SQIVND (reference sequence). The CDR3: CASTRGDIQYF. In DNA form, the CDR3 reads TGTGCCAGTACCCGGGGTGACATTCAGTACTTC.

Regarding this clonotype: This could be a read error, since a much larger clone is one nucleotide away. The J gene is TRBJ2-3, the V gene TRBV7-9, with D perhaps TRBD1 or TRBD2 (5 bases each). V shed 4 bases and J shed 2 bases, with 10 bases lying between them. This CDR3 is built from 14 residues. The germline V gene has CDR1 SEHNR and CDR2 FQNEAQ (reference sequence). The CDR3 DNA follows: TGTGCCAGCAGCTCCGGGGCCCCCACAGATACGCAGTATTTT. Translating it yields CASSSGAPTDTQYF.

About this clonotype: The missing conserved phenylalanine or tryptophan at the end of this CDR3 makes a read error likely. V is TRBV19 and J is TRBJ1-2, with D possibly TRBD1 on 5 matching bases. This CDR3 is built from 15 residues. Trimming removed 1 base at V and 3 bases at J, with 12 bases between. Germline V CDR1 and CDR2: LNHDA, SQIVND (reference sequence). CDR3 residues: CASSIAAGLYYGYTL. The CDR3 DNA is TGTGCCAGTAGTATAGCGGCAGGGTTGTACTATGGCTACACCCTC.

This clonotype has ten or more counts. V usage is TRBV4-1 and J usage is TRBJ2-7; D unclear. Germline values: CDR1 MGHRA, CDR2 YSYEKL. V was trimmed by 2 bases and J by 4 bases, leaving 9 bases between them. The length of the CDR3 is 13 residues. In nucleotides, the CDR3 is TGCGCCAGCAGCCAATTTTTAGGGTACGAGCAGTACTTC. It is translated as CASSQFLGYEQYF.

The gene calls are TRBV4-3 and TRBJ2-7; 7 nucleotides line up with TRBD2. With 0 bases clipped from V and 2 bases from J, the junction kept 4 bases outside the gene matches. This CDR3 has 15 residues. CDR1 and CDR2 from the germline V gene are LGHNA and YSLEER. The DNA for the CDR3 is TGCGCCAGCAGCCAAGAGTGGGGGGGAACCTACGAGCAGTACTTC. Its protein product is CASSQEWGGTYEQYF.

The chain uses TRBV30 and TRBJ2-2; TRBD2 matches 7 bases. The CDR3 extends over 14 amino acids. Trimming at V came to 2 bases and at J to 6 bases, leaving 6 bases not matched to a gene. Germline V lookup: CDR1 GTSNPN, CDR2 SVGIG (reference sequence). The CDR3 coding sequence is TGTGCCTGGAGTCCCTCGGGGGGAGCCGGGGAGCTGTTTTTT. Its protein product is CAWSPSGGAGELFF.

This clonotype appeared a few times. This chain links TRBV12-3 or TRBV12-4 with TRBJ1-4; no reliable D call. This CDR3 is 14 amino acids long. Trimming shortened V by 2 bases and J by 7 bases, and 11 bases separated the two germline ends. CDR3 DNA sequence: TGTGCCAGCAGTTTAACTGGGTTTACTGAAAAACTGTTTTTT. Translated, it gives CASSLTGFTEKLFF.

This clonotype was seen a few times. The rearrangement uses TRBV2 and TRBJ1-5; D not certain. This CDR3 is 15 amino acids long. V lost 3 bases, J lost 3 bases, and 12 bases lay in between. Germline lookup yields CDR1 SNHLY and CDR2 FYNNEI. The CDR3: CASSDLSDYNQPQHF. CDR3 nucleotide sequence: TGTGCCAGCAGTGACCTCAGTGACTACAATCAGCCCCAGCATTTT.

This clonotype was recorded only once. V and J are TRBV2 and TRBJ2-1; the match to TRBD1 covers 7 bases. CDR1 SNHLY and CDR2 FYNNEI come from the germline V gene. The CDR3 has 16 amino acids. Trimming removed 8 bases from V and 9 bases from J; junction bases left unmatched: 19. This CDR3 is CASYPDDRVEEGEQFF. The CDR3 coding sequence is TGTGCCAGCTACCCAGATGACAGGGTAGAAGAGGGTGAGCAGTTCTTC.

This clonotype was picked up many times. The gene calls are TRBV6-2 or TRBV6-3 and TRBJ1-1; no clear D gene. The germline CDR1 and CDR2 sequences are MNHEY and SVGEGT. The CDR3 runs to 14 residues. V dropped 1 base and J dropped 2 bases, with 8 bases sitting between them. CDR3: CASSYYAVNTEAFF. For the CDR3, the DNA is TGTGCCAGCAGTTACTACGCAGTAAACACTGAAGCTTTCTTT.

This clonotype appeared many times. The chain carries TRBV20-1 and TRBJ2-7; a weak D match, TRBD1 (5 bases). The germline gives CDR1 DFQATT, CDR2 SNEGSKA (reference sequence). V dropped 1 base and J dropped 1 base, with 8 bases sitting between them. The CDR3 is 13 amino acids. The CDR3 bases are TGCAGTGCTAGAGTCCCAGGGTCCTACGAGCAGTACTTC. It specifies CSARVPGSYEQYF.

Concerning this clonotype: A read error is possible here, since a much larger clone lies one base away. The chain couples TRBV11-2 to TRBJ2-1, with D unclear. Per germline, CDR1 SGHAT and CDR2 FQNNGV. The CDR3 totals 11 residues. Trimming removed 5 bases from V and 6 bases from J, with 5 bases in between. CDR3 protein: CASSRCNEQFF. The CDR3, as DNA: TGTGCCAGCAGCCGTTGCAATGAGCAGTTCTTC.

This clonotype was seen more than once but under ten times. Compared with germline, one end of the junction differs, possibly owing to a read error. The gene calls are TRBV7-6 and TRBJ2-5; D uncertain. The germline CDR1 and CDR2 sequences are SGHVS and FNYEAQ. This CDR3 spans 14 amino acids. As DNA, the CDR3 is TGTGCCAACAGCTCAATTGGAGCGCAAGAGACCCAGTACTTC. Protein product: CANSSIGAQETQYF.

This clonotype was seen ten or more times. The chain recombines TRBV7-2 with TRBJ1-1; D is ambiguous. Trimming removed 0 bases at V and 4 bases at J, with 12 bases between. Germline-derived CDR1 and CDR2 are SGHTA and FQGNSA. The CDR3 is 15 residues long. CDR3 sequence: CASSLAVQLATEAFF. CDR3 bases: TGTGCCAGCAGCTTAGCGGTTCAGCTGGCCACTGAAGCTTTCTTT.

This rearrangement joins TRBV29-1 to TRBJ1-2, with D perhaps matching TRBD1 (6 bases). V was trimmed by 7 bases and J by 8 bases, leaving 20 bases between them. This CDR3 spans 13 amino acids. Germline V gene lookup returns CDR1 SQVTM and CDR2 ANQGSEA. As DNA, the CDR3 is TGCAGCGCCATGACAGGAGCCTATCGGGGCTACACCTTC. Protein product: CSAMTGAYRGYTF.